These T cell receptor beta chains were read from a single sample in a study of response to subunit inactivated influenza vaccine. TCRdb re-called the RT-PCR reads through MiXCR, storing one row per CDR3 protein. This table has 630,000 or so distinct CDR3 sequences, 15% to 18% appearing once. Sequencing used PBMCs from blood, obtained 12 days after vaccination. These receptors were obtained from a man in his fifties or sixties who received an inactivated influenza vaccine. CDR3s include the opening cysteine and the closing phenylalanine or tryptophan. Fields, in order: V gene, clone size, D gene, J gene, CDR3 protein, CDR3 DNA. A D gene is named only where the DNA matches it firmly. Rows give clone size only sometimes, using once, few, many, or a class for an expanded clone.

V: TRBV30
size: many
D: TRBD1
J: TRBJ2-7
CDR3: CAWNIEGATYEQYF
DNA: TGTGCCTGGAATATTGAGGGGGCCACCTACGAGCAGTACTTC

V: TRBV27
size: -
D: -
J: TRBJ1-4
CDR3: CASRNPSTNEKLFF
DNA: TGTGCCAGCAGGAACCCTTCAACTAATGAAAAACTGTTTTTT

V: TRBV6-1
size: -
D: -
J: TRBJ1-3
CDR3: CASRSPGRTSGNTIYF
DNA: TGTGCCAGCAGATCGCCCGGACGTACCTCTGGAAACACCATATATTTT

V: TRBV5-1
size: few
D: -
J: TRBJ1-1
CDR3: CASSLLAWDGEAFF
DNA: TGCGCCAGCAGCTTATTGGCCTGGGACGGTGAAGCTTTCTTT

V: TRBV6-5
size: -
D: -
J: TRBJ1-1
CDR3: CASSYSGGTLTEAFF
DNA: TGTGCCAGCAGTTACTCAGGCGGGACGCTCACTGAAGCTTTCTTT

V: TRBV7-2
size: -
D: -
J: TRBJ1-4
CDR3: CASSLVGPGEKLFF
DNA: TGTGCCAGCAGCTTAGTAGGCCCAGGGGAAAAACTGTTTTTT

V: TRBV7-8
size: -
D: -
J: TRBJ1-1
CDR3: CASSLAGGNTEVFF
DNA: TGTGCCAGCAGCTTAGCCGGGGGGAACACTGAAGTTTTCTTT

V: TRBV7-2
size: -
D: -
J: TRBJ2-1
CDR3: CASSLQGGNNEQFF
DNA: TGTGCCAGCAGCCTCCAAGGGGGGAACAATGAGCAGTTCTTC

V: TRBV9
size: -
D: -
J: TRBJ1-5
CDR3: CASSAGTGEFQPQHF
DNA: TGTGCCAGCAGCGCCGGGACGGGGGAGTTTCAGCCCCAGCATTTT

V: TRBV5-4
size: -
D: -
J: TRBJ2-1
CDR3: CASSLPGSVYNEQFF
DNA: TGTGCCAGCAGCTTGCCCGGGAGCGTTTACAATGAGCAGTTCTTC

V: TRBV7-2
size: -
D: -
J: TRBJ1-1
CDR3: CASSSTGIGATEAFF
DNA: TGTGCCAGCAGCTCCACAGGGATTGGCGCCACTGAAGCTTTCTTT

V: TRBV18
size: few
D: -
J: TRBJ2-6
CDR3: CASSPLGSKSGANVLTF
DNA: TGTGCCAGCTCACCATTAGGGTCGAAGTCTGGGGCCAACGTCCTGACTTTC

V: TRBV29-1
size: few
D: -
J: TRBJ1-3
CDR3: CSVLKGNTIYF
DNA: TGCAGCGTCCTCAAGGGAAACACCATATATTTT

V: TRBV25-1
size: once
D: TRBD1
J: TRBJ2-7
CDR3: CASSQGQGAHEQYF
DNA: TGTGCCAGCAGCCAGGGACAGGGGGCCCACGAGCAGTACTTC

V: TRBV20-1
size: -
D: -
J: TRBJ2-5
CDR3: CSARAQHRRETQYF
DNA: TGCAGTGCTAGAGCCCAACACCGGAGGGAGACCCAGTACTTC

V: TRBV4-3
size: few
D: -
J: TRBJ1-4
CDR3: CASSQQQGGEKLFF
DNA: TGCGCCAGCAGCCAACAACAGGGAGGGGAAAAACTGTTTTTT

V: TRBV10-3
size: -
D: -
J: TRBJ2-3
CDR3: CAIRQQGPRTDTQYF
DNA: TGTGCCATCAGGCAACAGGGTCCGCGCACAGATACGCAGTATTTT

V: TRBV24-1
size: -
D: -
J: TRBJ2-3
CDR3: CATSDRTKVPDTQYF
DNA: TGTGCCACCAGTGACCGGACAAAGGTTCCAGATACGCAGTATTTT

V: TRBV6-1
size: few
D: TRBD2
J: TRBJ2-5
CDR3: CASSRGLGNRETQYF
DNA: TGTGCCAGCAGCCGGGGACTAGGCAATCGAGAGACCCAGTACTTC

V: TRBV10-2
size: few
D: -
J: TRBJ1-1
CDR3: CASSEGAGTVLNTEAFF
DNA: TGCGCCAGCAGTGAGGGCGCCGGGACCGTCCTGAACACTGAAGCTTTCTTT

V: TRBV18
size: few
D: TRBD1
J: TRBJ2-7
CDR3: CASSPYLGTGVIYEQYF
DNA: TGTGCCAGCTCACCCTATCTCGGGACAGGGGTAATCTACGAGCAGTACTTC

V: TRBV5-1
size: -
D: -
J: TRBJ1-3
CDR3: CASSLAVRDVYTIYF
DNA: TGCGCCAGCAGCTTGGCGGTCAGGGACGTATACACCATATATTTT

V: TRBV6-2/TRBV6-3
size: many
D: -
J: TRBJ1-1
CDR3: CASRIHSGVTEAFF
DNA: TGTGCCAGCAGGATTCACTCTGGGGTCACTGAAGCTTTCTTT

V: TRBV6-1
size: few
D: -
J: TRBJ2-7
CDR3: CASSPDPIRGYEQYF
DNA: TGTGCCAGCAGCCCCGACCCTATTCGCGGCTACGAGCAGTACTTC

V: TRBV20-1
size: few
D: -
J: TRBJ2-7
CDR3: CSARDTRTAYEQYF
DNA: TGCAGTGCTAGAGATACCAGGACAGCCTACGAGCAGTACTTC

V: TRBV6-6
size: few
D: -
J: TRBJ2-3
CDR3: CASSNGAGDTQYF
DNA: TGTGCCAGCAGTAACGGCGCGGGAGATACGCAGTATTTT

V: TRBV18
size: few
D: -
J: TRBJ2-3
CDR3: CASSAQGGSTDTQYF
DNA: TGTGCCAGCTCAGCCCAAGGGGGGTCCACAGATACGCAGTATTTT

V: TRBV20-1
size: -
D: TRBD1
J: TRBJ1-1
CDR3: CSANRQGFEDTEAFF
DNA: TGCAGTGCCAATAGACAGGGCTTCGAGGACACTGAAGCTTTCTTT

V: TRBV12-3/TRBV12-4
size: -
D: TRBD1
J: TRBJ2-1
CDR3: CASGDRRYNEQFF
DNA: TGTGCCAGCGGGGACAGGCGATACAATGAGCAGTTCTTC

V: TRBV4-1
size: many
D: TRBD1
J: TRBJ1-2
CDR3: CASSHKTGQILYGYTF
DNA: TGCGCCAGCAGCCACAAAACGGGACAGATACTTTATGGCTACACCTTC

V: TRBV11-2
size: few
D: -
J: TRBJ2-7
CDR3: CASSLVGPQDF
DNA: TGTGCCAGCAGCTTAGTGGGCCCACAGGACTTC

V: TRBV6-2/TRBV6-3
size: few
D: -
J: TRBJ1-2
CDR3: CASTDPGRRGYTF
DNA: TGTGCCAGCACCGACCCGGGACGACGTGGCTACACCTTC

V: TRBV18
size: -
D: -
J: TRBJ2-7
CDR3: CASSPKYPGYEQYF
DNA: TGTGCCAGCTCACCCAAGTACCCCGGGTACGAGCAGTACTTC

V: TRBV20-1
size: few
D: -
J: TRBJ1-5
CDR3: CSALDGNQPQHF
DNA: TGCAGTGCTCTGGACGGCAATCAGCCCCAGCATTTT

V: TRBV20-1
size: few
D: TRBD2
J: TRBJ2-1
CDR3: CSAQLAGGDNEQFF
DNA: TGCAGTGCACAGCTAGCGGGGGGCGATAATGAGCAGTTCTTC

V: TRBV11-2
size: many
D: -
J: TRBJ2-1
CDR3: CASSRPTYNEQFF
DNA: TGTGCCAGCAGCCGACCTACCTACAATGAGCAGTTCTTC

V: TRBV15
size: -
D: -
J: TRBJ2-5
CDR3: CATSRTLSGETQYF
DNA: TGTGCCACCAGCCGAACTCTCTCAGGGGAGACCCAGTACTTC

V: TRBV19
size: few
D: -
J: TRBJ1-5
CDR3: CASSIKVRTVNQPQHF
DNA: TGTGCCAGTAGTATAAAGGTCCGGACAGTTAATCAGCCCCAGCATTTT

V: TRBV5-1
size: -
D: -
J: TRBJ1-1
CDR3: CASSVRNRNTEAFF
DNA: TGCGCCAGCAGCGTCAGGAACAGGAACACTGAAGCTTTCTTT

V: TRBV12-3/TRBV12-4
size: many
D: -
J: TRBJ2-5
CDR3: CASSHEEGGETQYF
DNA: TGTGCCAGCTCTCACGAGGAGGGAGGAGAGACCCAGTACTTC

V: TRBV20-1
size: -
D: -
J: TRBJ2-7
CDR3: CSELGGSAYEQYF
DNA: TGCAGTGAATTGGGAGGATCAGCCTACGAGCAGTACTTC

V: TRBV5-1
size: few
D: TRBD2
J: TRBJ2-4
CDR3: CASSSQRGGRENIQYF
DNA: TGCGCCAGCAGCTCACAGCGGGGCGGTCGGGAAAACATTCAGTACTTC

V: TRBV4-2
size: -
D: -
J: TRBJ2-7
CDR3: CASSPTQGNGYEQYF
DNA: TGTGCCAGCAGCCCAACTCAGGGGAACGGCTACGAGCAGTACTTC

V: TRBV6-1
size: -
D: TRBD2
J: TRBJ2-3
CDR3: CASRDAGTSGINTQYF
DNA: TGTGCCAGCAGGGACGCAGGGACTAGCGGGATTAATACGCAGTATTTT

V: TRBV20-1
size: many
D: TRBD2
J: TRBJ2-1
CDR3: CSARRTSVYNEQFF
DNA: TGCAGTGCTAGGCGGACTAGCGTTTACAATGAGCAGTTCTTC

V: TRBV6-4
size: few
D: -
J: TRBJ2-3
CDR3: CASRDRDSWAADTQYF
DNA: TGTGCCAGCAGGGACCGGGACTCCTGGGCCGCGGATACGCAGTATTTT

V: TRBV5-1
size: many
D: -
J: TRBJ2-2
CDR3: CASSLGGMQTGELFF
DNA: TGCGCCAGCAGCTTGGGCGGGATGCAGACCGGGGAGCTGTTTTTT

V: TRBV5-1
size: few
D: -
J: TRBJ2-1
CDR3: CASSLGSSGTYYNEQFF
DNA: TGCGCCAGCAGCTTGGGTTCGAGTGGGACTTACTACAATGAGCAGTTCTTC